This T cell receptor beta chain was captured in a study of T-cell memory formation after mild COVID-19. Study-wide findings and caveats: Cross-reactive memory appears to have joined, as suggested by some responding clones showing up in pre-infection memory. CM and EM subsets held most contracting CD4+ clones; EMRA held CD8+ ones. A second wave expanding day 15 to 37 was CD4+-biased; contracting clones were balanced.

Losses at the gene ends were 4 bases for V and 7 bases for J; bases not matched to a gene: 13. Germline V gene data show CDR1 as SGHDT and CDR2 as YYEEEE. The CDR3 is 17 residues long. A 5'RACE reaction primed in the constant segment made cDNA libraries of TCR alpha and TCR beta, and these carried sample barcodes and UMIs. MiXCR, applied by TCRdb to the 5' RACE reads, yields one record per CDR3 protein. The sample shows some 130,000 distinct CDR3 sequences, about 16% of them seen only once. In this sample, this clonotype turned up a few times. Its antigen is not identified. V gene TRBV5-6 combines with J gene TRBJ2-1; 11 bases agree with TRBD1. The clonotype was recovered from an adult woman who had mild COVID-19 (a few samples of this study predate the infection). Cell type and time point are not known. Sample: PBMCs or a T cell subset sorted from them (not recorded which). CDR3 loop: CASSPLPGQGGGNEQFF. CDR3 DNA sequence: TGTGCCAGCAGCCCTTTACCGGGACAGGGGGGAGGTAATGAGCAGTTCTTC. Full variable domain (outside the CDR3, taken from reference TRBV5-6 and TRBJ2-1): DAGVTQSPTHLIKTRGQQVTLRCSPKSGHDTVSWYQQALGQGPQFIFQYYEEEERQRGNFPDRFSGHQFPNYSSELNVNALLLGDSALYLCASSPLPGQGGGNEQFFGPGTRLTVL.